This T cell receptor beta chain is from a study of CD8 T cells in Susac syndrome. Background on the study: At the time of blood draw, patients with Susac syndrome were therapy-naive, receiving corticosteroids, or receiving intravenous immunoglobulin alone.

Concerning this clonotype: The target antigen is unknown.

The germline V gene has CDR1 LNHDA and CDR2 SQIVND (reference sequence). With 3 bases removed from V and 7 bases from J, the gap between germline ends came to 12 bases. The CDR3 is made up of 13 amino acids. Broader study findings: Clonal expansion was not seen in any Susac syndrome CD4+ T cell repertoire.

TEMRA cells were FACS-enriched, while CD8+ and CD4+ T cells were negatively isolated. Random hexamers served to reverse transcribe about 0.5 to 1 ug RNA. The method of amplification for TCR beta CDR3 was immunoSEQ multiplex PCR, covering 54 Vbeta and 13 Jbeta. Via MiXCR, TCRdb re-called the immunoSEQ multiplex PCR reads, giving one row per CDR3 protein. The sample yields approximately 210,000 distinct CDR3 sequences, 85% to 95% seen once. The receptor's source is a human donor with Susac syndrome. The gene calls are TRBV19 and TRBJ1-2, with D possibly TRBD1 on 5 matching bases. The sequencing input was CD4+ T cells from PBMCs. The CDR3 coding sequence is TGTGCCAGTAGTATTCAGGACAACACTGGCTACACCTTC. Amino acid sequence: CASSIQDNTGYTF. Variable domain in full (rest from reference TRBV19 and TRBJ1-2): DGGITQSPKYLFRKEGQNVTLSCEQNLNHDAMYWYRQDPGQGLRLIYYSQIVNDFQKGDIAEGYSVSREKKESFPLTVTSAQKNPTAFYLCASSIQDNTGYTFGSGTRLTVV.